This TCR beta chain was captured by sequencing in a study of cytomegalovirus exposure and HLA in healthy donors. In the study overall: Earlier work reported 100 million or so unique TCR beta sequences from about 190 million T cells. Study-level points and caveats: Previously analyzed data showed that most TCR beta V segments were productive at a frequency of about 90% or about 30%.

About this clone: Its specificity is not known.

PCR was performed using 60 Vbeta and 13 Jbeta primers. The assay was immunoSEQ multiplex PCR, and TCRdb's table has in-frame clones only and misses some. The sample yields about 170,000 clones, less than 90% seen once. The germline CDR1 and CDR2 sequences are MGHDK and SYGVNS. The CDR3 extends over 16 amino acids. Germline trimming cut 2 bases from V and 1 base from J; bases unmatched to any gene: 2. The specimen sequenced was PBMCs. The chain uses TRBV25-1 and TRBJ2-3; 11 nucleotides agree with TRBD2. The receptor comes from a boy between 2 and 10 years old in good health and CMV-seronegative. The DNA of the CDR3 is TGTGCCAGCAGTGAAAGACTAGCGGGACGCACAGATACGCAGTATTTT. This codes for CASSERLAGRTDTQYF.